This T cell receptor (beta chain) was documented in a study of post-analysis software for immune sequencing data. Findings and limits, study-wide: Patients carried five TRBV segments more frequently than controls did, and TRBV5-6, TRBV5-1 and TRBV20-1 were among them. Significantly lower normalized Chao1 diversity was found in patients with multiple sclerosis relative to controls.

This clonotype was recorded a few times. Antigen unknown. V lost 2 bases and J lost 2; bases outside the gene matches: 7. CDR1 is MNHEY and CDR2 is SVGAGI in the germline V gene. CDR3 length equals 16 residues. TCR beta libraries were prepared from cDNA with unique molecular identifiers. Input populations of about 0.9 to 10 million T cells gave rise to 500,000 to 600,000 cDNA molecules. One entry per CDR3 protein, called by TCRdb with MiXCR from the PCR reads. Of some 690,000 distinct CDR3 sequences listed, 25% to 30% are singletons. What was sequenced was blood. The source is a girl aged 5 to 17 with multiple sclerosis. The V gene is TRBV6-5, the J gene TRBJ1-2, with 8 nucleotides matching TRBD1. This CDR3 is CASSYLPAGGNYGYTF. Written as DNA, the CDR3 is TGTGCCAGCAGTTACCTTCCGGCAGGGGGCAACTATGGCTACACCTTC.